Following are 20 T cell receptor beta chains from one sample sequenced in a study of OX40 agonist ivuxolimab in advanced cancers. Some clones are missing from TCRdb's copy, which holds only in-frame ones; the method was immunoSEQ multiplex PCR. The table has some 65,000 clones, approximately 86% seen once. This sample comprised CD4+ or CD8+ T cells sorted from blood, obtained in a trial of the OX40 agonist ivuxolimab. All receptors derive from an adult with an advanced solid tumor such as melanoma, head and neck, liver or kidney cancer.

J is TRBJ2-1 and V is TRBV6-4; D possibly uses TRBD1 or TRBD2 (6 bases each). The length of the CDR3 is 14 residues. The V end lost 3 bases, the J end lost 9 bases, and 15 bases lay between the germline ends. Germline-derived CDR1 and CDR2 are MRHNA and SNTAGT. CDR3 region: CASSEELGGGEQFF. DNA for the CDR3: TGTGCCAGCAGTGAGGAGCTAGGGGGAGGTGAGCAGTTCTTC.

The CDR3 coding sequence is TGTGCCAGCCGAGGGGAGGGGGGATCTGGAAACACCATATATTTT. Its protein product is CASRGEGGSGNTIYF. The chain carries TRBV7-9 and TRBJ1-3, with a tentative D call TRBD1 (6 bases). The V end lost 8 bases, the J end lost 1 base, and 15 bases lay between the germline ends. The CDR3 runs 15 residues. Germline CDR1 SEHNR, CDR2 FQNEAQ (reference sequence).

V usage is TRBV6-5 and J usage is TRBJ2-7; maybe TRBD1 (6 bases). Germline CDR1 is MNHEY and CDR2 is SVGAGI. V lost 6 bases to trimming and J lost 3 bases, with 12 bases between them. This CDR3 has 13 residues. The CDR3 sequence: CASRPPGDYEQYF. CDR3 coding DNA: TGTGCCAGCAGGCCTCCAGGGGACTACGAGCAGTACTTC.

V usage is TRBV10-2 and J usage is TRBJ2-7, with D tentatively TRBD2 (6 bases). Germline values: CDR1 WSHSY, CDR2 SAAADI. The CDR3 runs to 13 residues. V was clipped by 6 bases and J by 7 bases, with 16 bases between them. The CDR3, as DNA: TGCGCCAGCAGACCGACTAGGGATAGGGAGCAGTACTTC. Its protein product is CASRPTRDREQYF.

This chain joins TRBV7-2 and TRBJ1-6; D may be TRBD1 (5 bases). Germline CDR1 SGHTA, CDR2 FQGNSA. The CDR3 is made up of 14 amino acids. The V end was cut by 2 bases, the J end by 7 bases, with 9 bases between. DNA of the CDR3: TGTGCCAGCAGCTTAATCGGGGGAAATTCACCCCTCCACTTT. It encodes CASSLIGGNSPLHF.

The table lists this clone with a count of one. This chain joins TRBV11-3 and TRBJ2-1, with 11 nucleotides matching TRBD2. CDR1 and CDR2 from the germline V gene are SGHNT and YENEEA. Unmatched junction bases numbered 10, after V lost 5 bases and J lost 7 bases. The CDR3 contains 16 residues. CDR3 nucleotide sequence: TGTGCCAGCAGCCGCAGACTAGCGGGATTTTTGAATGAGCAGTTCTTC. It is translated as CASSRRLAGFLNEQFF.

The rearrangement joins TRBV18 to TRBJ2-1; 9 bases are shared with TRBD2. Unmatched junction bases numbered 8, after V lost 0 bases and J lost 8 bases. The CDR3 loop spans 16 amino acids. Germline V CDR1 and CDR2: KGHSH, LQKENI. The CDR3 is CASSPPSGSTGYEQFF. The CDR3, as DNA: TGTGCCAGCTCACCACCTAGCGGGAGCACCGGTTATGAGCAGTTCTTC. The whole variable domain, filled in from reference TRBV18 and TRBJ2-1, reads NAGVMQNPRHLVRRRGQEARLRCSPMKGHSHVYWYRQLPEEGLKFMVYLQKENIIDESGMPKERFSAEFPKEGPSILRIQQVVRGDSAAYFCASSPPSGSTGYEQFFGPGTRLTVL.

The V call is TRBV29-1, the J call TRBJ2-7; D perhaps matches TRBD1 (5 bases). The germline V gene has CDR1 SQVTM and CDR2 ANQGSEA. V was trimmed by 6 bases and J by 4 bases, leaving 7 bases between them. CDR3 length: 10 amino acids. CDR3 region: CSVRQYEQYF. CDR3 nucleotides: TGCAGCGTCCGACAGTACGAGCAGTACTTC.

On this clone: A read error may produce the germline difference seen at one junction end. The chain links TRBV5-4 to TRBJ2-2, with D hard to call. Germline V CDR1 and CDR2: SGHNT, YYREEE (reference sequence). The CDR3 is made up of 15 amino acids. CDR3 sequence reads: CASRLGGVDTGELFF. CDR3 nucleotide sequence: TGTGCCAGCAGGTTGGGCGGCGTCGACACCGGGGAGCTGTTTTTT.

This clone appeared a single time. J is TRBJ1-4 and V is TRBV7-6; D is ambiguous. Germline values: CDR1 SGHVS, CDR2 FNYEAQ. CDR3 length: 16 residues. V lost 0 bases, J lost 8 bases, and 16 bases lay in between. DNA for the CDR3: TGTGCCAGCAGCTTAGCGCAAGGAGGGTTTGGAGAAAAACTGTTTTTT. It is translated as CASSLAQGGFGEKLFF.

Only one count was recorded for this clone. The chain couples TRBV4-1 to TRBJ2-7, with 7 positions matching TRBD2. Trimming took 4 bases from V and 7 from J; bases not matched to a gene: 1. This CDR3 is built from 11 residues. Looked up from germline, CDR1 is MGHRA and CDR2 is YSYEKL. The CDR3 coding sequence is TGCGCCAGCAGCCGGGGGGGGGAGCAGTACTTC. This translates into CASSRGGEQYF.

The chain uses TRBV7-2 and TRBJ1-6; TRBD1 is a possible D gene (6 bases). Germline V gives CDR1 SGHTA, CDR2 FQGNSA. This CDR3 is 15 amino acids long. Trimming pared 5 bases from V and 7 bases from J, leaving 15 bases between. CDR3 loop: CASSLAGENNSPLHF. The CDR3 region has the DNA TGTGCCAGCAGCCTCGCAGGGGAGAACAATTCACCCCTCCACTTT.

The chain is built from TRBV9 and TRBJ2-6; 14 bases are a match to TRBD2. The length of the CDR3 is 20 residues. Germline loops: CDR1 SGDLS, CDR2 YYNGEE. The trim removed 3 bases at V and 0 bases at J, leaving 8 bases unmatched. The CDR3 is CASSEGLAGAFPSGANVLTF. DNA for the CDR3: TGTGCCAGCAGCGAGGGACTAGCGGGGGCCTTCCCCTCTGGGGCCAACGTCCTGACTTTC.

The rearrangement uses TRBV4-1 and TRBJ1-6; 8 bases are a match to TRBD1. Germline V gene data show CDR1 as MGHRA and CDR2 as YSYEKL. The J segment lost 7 bases and the V segment lost 4 bases, leaving 6 bases of the junction unmatched. CDR3 length equals 15 residues. This CDR3 is CASSPADRVNSPLHF. In DNA, the CDR3 is TGCGCCAGCAGCCCCGCGGACAGGGTGAATTCACCCCTCCACTTT.

The chain carries TRBV6-1 and TRBJ2-2, with TRBD1 as a possible D gene (7 bases). In germline, CDR1 is MNHNS, CDR2 SASEGT. Between the trimmed V and J ends, which lost 4 bases and 7 bases, there was a span of 22 bases. CDR3 size: 17 residues. The CDR3 reads CASSVGKGAIGGGELFF. The CDR3 nucleotides are TGTGCCAGCAGTGTTGGAAAGGGGGCTATCGGGGGCGGGGAGCTGTTTTTT.

J is TRBJ2-1 and V is TRBV9; a weak D match, TRBD2 (6 bases). In germline, CDR1 is SGDLS, CDR2 YYNGEE. Trimming pared 0 bases from V and 2 bases from J, leaving 6 bases between. The length of the CDR3 is 14 residues. CDR3 in DNA: TGTGCCAGCAGCGTAGCTAGCGCCTACAATGAGCAGTTCTTC. The encoded protein is CASSVASAYNEQFF.

A single count supports this clone. The gene calls are TRBV7-3 and TRBJ2-7; D is perhaps TRBD1 or TRBD2 (5 bases each). CDR1 is SGHTA, CDR2 FQGTGA, per germline. CDR3 length: 14 residues. Deletions cut 5 bases from V and 2 bases from J, with 13 bases between. The CDR3 spells CASSPWDGTYEQYF. The DNA of the CDR3 is TGTGCCAGCAGCCCGTGGGACGGAACCTACGAGCAGTACTTC.

The CDR3 DNA reads as TGTGCCAGCAGCCAGACTAGACTAGCGCATGAGCAGTTCTTC. It specifies CASSQTRLAHEQFF. The chain employs TRBV14 and TRBJ2-1, with 8 bases aligning to TRBD2. J gave up 8 bases and V 3 bases, and 6 bases lay outside the gene matches. Per germline, CDR1 SGHDN and CDR2 FVKESK. The CDR3 sequence is 14 residues long.

The V gene is TRBV14, the J gene TRBJ1-2; 9 bases match TRBD1. After removal of 4 bases from V and 7 bases from J, the junction contained 7 bases not matched to a gene. CDR3 length: 14 residues. Germline V gives CDR1 SGHDN, CDR2 FVKESK. CDR3 in amino acids: CASSLGTGKLGYTF. The CDR3 coding sequence is TGTGCCAGCAGCCTCGGGACAGGGAAGCTTGGCTACACCTTC.

This clone was detected ten times or more. The chain recombines TRBV5-6 with TRBJ1-2; D is uncertain. V was trimmed by 5 bases and J by 6 bases, leaving 11 bases between them. Germline loops: CDR1 SGHDT, CDR2 YYEEEE. The CDR3 contains 12 residues. The CDR3: CASRSGENGYTF. Here the CDR3 DNA reads TGTGCCAGCAGGTCCGGGGAGAATGGCTACACCTTC.